This TCR beta chain was retrieved from a study of blood T cell repertoires in COVID-19. For the study at large: Sites across the United States, Italy and Spain contributed samples from acute and convalescent COVID-19.

In the original analysis: Nucleated cell number was recorded as an estimate derived from reference gene primer amplification. Assay used: immunoSEQ multiplex PCR; TCRdb lists only in-frame clones, some missing. V and J calls and clone size come straight from that table; D and trimming were deduced from the DNA. The sample includes around 320,000 clones, under 90% of them seen just once. The V end lost 7 bases, the J end lost 4 bases, and 11 bases lay between the germline ends. Germline loops: CDR1 MNHEY, CDR2 SVGAGI. This CDR3 has 12 amino acids. Input material: peripheral blood. The sequence was collected from a woman between 25 and 40 years old with COVID-19, enrolled during active disease. V and J are TRBV6-5 and TRBJ2-7; D is ambiguous. The CDR3 reads CASIDNWYEQYF. DNA of the CDR3: TGTGCCAGCATCGACAATTGGTACGAGCAGTACTTC.